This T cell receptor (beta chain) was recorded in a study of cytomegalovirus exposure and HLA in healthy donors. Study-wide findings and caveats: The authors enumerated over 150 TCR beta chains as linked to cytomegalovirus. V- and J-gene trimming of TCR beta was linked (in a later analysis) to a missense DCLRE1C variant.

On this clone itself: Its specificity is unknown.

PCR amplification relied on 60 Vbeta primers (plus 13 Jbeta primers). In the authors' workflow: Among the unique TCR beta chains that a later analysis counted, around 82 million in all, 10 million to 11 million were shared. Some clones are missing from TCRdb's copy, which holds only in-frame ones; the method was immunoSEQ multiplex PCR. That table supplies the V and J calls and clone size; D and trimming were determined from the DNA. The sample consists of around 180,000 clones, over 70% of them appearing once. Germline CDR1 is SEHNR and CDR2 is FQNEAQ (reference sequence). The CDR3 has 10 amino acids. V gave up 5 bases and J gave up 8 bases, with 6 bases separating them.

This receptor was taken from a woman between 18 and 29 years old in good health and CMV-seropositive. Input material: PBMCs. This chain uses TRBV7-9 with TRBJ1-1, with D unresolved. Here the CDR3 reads CASSHLEAFF. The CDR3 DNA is TGTGCCAGCAGCCACCTAGAAGCTTTCTTT.